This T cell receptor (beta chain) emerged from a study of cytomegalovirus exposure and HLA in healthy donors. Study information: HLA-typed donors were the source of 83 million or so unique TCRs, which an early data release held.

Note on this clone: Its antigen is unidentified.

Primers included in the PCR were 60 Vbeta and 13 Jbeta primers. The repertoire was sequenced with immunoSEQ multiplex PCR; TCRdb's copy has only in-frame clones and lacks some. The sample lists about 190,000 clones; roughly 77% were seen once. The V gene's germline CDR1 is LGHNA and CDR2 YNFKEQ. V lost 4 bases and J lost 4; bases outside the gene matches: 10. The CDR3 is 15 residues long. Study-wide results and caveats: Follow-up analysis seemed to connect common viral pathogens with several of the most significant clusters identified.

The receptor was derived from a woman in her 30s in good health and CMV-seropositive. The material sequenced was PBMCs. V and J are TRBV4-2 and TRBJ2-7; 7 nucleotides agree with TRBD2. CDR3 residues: CASSRMSGEPYEQYF. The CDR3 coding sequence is TGTGCCAGCAGCCGCATGAGCGGGGAGCCTTACGAGCAGTACTTC.